The entry below describes one T cell receptor beta chain. CDR3 length equals 13 residues. Sequenced by immunoSEQ multiplex PCR; TCRdb stores in-frame clones only, minus some. The sample yields 100,000 to 150,000 clones, roughly 84% seen once. This entry comes from a study of blood T cell repertoires in COVID-19. The sample was peripheral blood. This clonotype was sampled from a woman in her 30s who had recovered from COVID-19. The V call is TRBV21-1, the J call TRBJ1-2. TRBV21-1 constitutes a pseudogene. In nucleotides, the CDR3 is TGTGCCAGCAGCAAAAAGCGCCCCGGAGACTACACCTTC. Translating gives CASSKKRPGDYTF.